These 7 T cell receptor beta chains share one sample of origin, sequenced in a study of blood T cells in healthy people across ages. Primers used in a second PCR of about 7 to 11 cycles were a sample-barcoded 5' primer and a J-beta primer mix. Each CDR3 protein is one row after TCRdb ran MiXCR on the 5' RACE reads. The sample yields some 700,000 distinct CDR3 sequences, more than 40% seen once. The sample was blood. These receptors originate from a woman aged 60-75 years in good health.

The V gene is TRBV2, the J gene TRBJ1-4; the D gene is possibly TRBD1 (6 bases). The CDR3 runs 15 residues. Germline CDR1 is SNHLY and CDR2 is FYNNEI. The V end lost 2 bases, the J end lost 6 bases, and 13 bases lay between the germline ends. This CDR3 is CASSESDSGDEKLFF. The CDR3 DNA follows: TGTGCCAGCAGTGAATCGGACTCAGGGGATGAAAAACTGTTTTTT. Filled out from reference TRBV2 and TRBJ1-4, the complete variable domain reads EPEVTQTPSHQVTQMGQEVILRCVPISNHLYFYWYRQILGQKVEFLVSFYNNEISEKSEIFDDQFSVERPDGSNFTLKIRSTKLEDSAMYFCASSESDSGDEKLFFGSGTQLSVL.

The chain links TRBV9 to TRBJ2-1; 15 nucleotides agree with TRBD2. V shed 4 bases and J 10 bases; nucleotides not matched to a gene: 12. Germline values: CDR1 SGDLS, CDR2 YYNGEE. This CDR3 contains 17 residues. The CDR3: CASSSGTSGRLHREQFF. The CDR3 DNA sequence: TGTGCCAGCAGCTCCGGGACTAGCGGGAGGCTACACAGGGAGCAGTTCTTC.

The CDR3 loop reads CASSLRGGLMGSRETQYF. Written as DNA, the CDR3 is TGTGCCAGCAGTTTAAGGGGGGGACTAATGGGATCAAGAGAGACCCAGTACTTC. The gene calls are TRBV28 and TRBJ2-5, with a tentative D call TRBD2 (7 bases). From germline, CDR1 is MDHEN and CDR2 SYDVKM. This CDR3 contains 18 residues. Trimming took off 2 bases at V and 4 bases at J, with 23 bases between the two ends.

This clonotype came up a few times. The chain employs TRBV29-1 and TRBJ2-3; 8 bases fit TRBD1. Trimming removed 7 bases from V and 1 base from J; junction bases left unmatched: 13. The CDR3 totals 16 residues. Looked up from germline, CDR1 is SQVTM and CDR2 is ANQGSEA. The CDR3 bases are TGCAGCGCTGCCCTCTTGACAGGGGTTGGCACAGATACGCAGTATTTT. As protein: CSAALLTGVGTDTQYF.

In this sample, this clonotype turned up once. The rearrangement uses TRBV28 and TRBJ2-1; 10 bases align to TRBD2. CDR1 is MDHEN, CDR2 SYDVKM, per germline. The CDR3 has 15 residues. V lost 1 base and J lost 7; bases outside the gene matches: 4. The CDR3: CASSLSGTSANEQFF. The CDR3 bases are TGTGCCAGCAGTTTATCCGGGACTAGCGCTAATGAGCAGTTCTTC.

This sequence joins TRBV20-1 and TRBJ2-3, with TRBD2 matching 13 bases. CDR1 and CDR2 from the germline V gene are DFQATT and SNEGSKA (reference sequence). This CDR3 has 15 residues. J was trimmed by 5 bases and V by 4 bases; bases with no gene match: 6. The CDR3 loop is CSATGTSGNGDTQYF. CDR3 in DNA: TGCAGTGCTACCGGGACTAGCGGGAACGGAGATACGCAGTATTTT.

About this clonotype itself: The junction differs from germline at one of its ends, possibly a read error. The rearrangement links TRBV6-2 or TRBV6-3 to TRBJ2-7; tentatively, D is TRBD1 (5 bases). The CDR3 runs to 14 residues. The germline gives CDR1 MNHEY, CDR2 SVGEGT. CDR3 sequence reads: CASSLQVEVYERYF. CDR3 DNA: TGTGCCAGCAGTCTACAGGTTGAAGTCTACGAGCGGTACTTC.